This is a list of T cell receptor beta chains from one sample in a study of blood T cell repertoires in COVID-19. Sequencing was performed with immunoSEQ multiplex PCR; in TCRdb, only in-frame clones are kept and a portion is missing. The profile shows 90,000 to 110,000 clones, around 74% of them singletons. The sample taken for sequencing was peripheral blood. The receptors derive from a woman in her 70s with acute or convalescent COVID-19. Each CDR3 is given with its conserved first and last residue. D genes are given only for firm matches. Some rows mark clone size as missing; the rest say once, few, many or name a class of expanded clone.

j_gene: TRBJ1-2
abundance: once
v_gene: TRBV5-1
d_gene: -
CDR3nt: TGCGCCAGCAGCTTGGCCCCAGTGAACTATGGCTACACCTTC
CDR3aa: CASSLAPVNYGYTF

j_gene: TRBJ1-1
abundance: large
v_gene: TRBV18
d_gene: -
CDR3nt: TGTGCCAGCTCACCGAACCCCAGGACTGAAGCTTTCTTT
CDR3aa: CASSPNPRTEAFF

j_gene: TRBJ1-3
abundance: -
v_gene: TRBV3-1/TRBV3-2
d_gene: -
CDR3nt: TGTGCCAGTCCCAGGGGCGGAAACACCATATATTTT
CDR3aa: CASPRGGNTIYF

j_gene: TRBJ2-7
abundance: -
v_gene: TRBV11-2
d_gene: -
CDR3nt: TGTGCCAGCAGCTTAACCCGGGACATCGAGCAGTACTTC
CDR3aa: CASSLTRDIEQYF

j_gene: TRBJ2-1
abundance: -
v_gene: TRBV7-6
d_gene: TRBD2
CDR3nt: TGTGCCAGCAGCCAGGAGCGGGGGGGTTTCTACAATGAGCAGTTCTTC
CDR3aa: CASSQERGGFYNEQFF

j_gene: TRBJ1-2
abundance: -
v_gene: TRBV7-2
d_gene: -
CDR3nt: TGTGCCAGCAGCTCCCTTGCGAGAAACAACTATGGCTACACCTTC
CDR3aa: CASSSLARNNYGYTF

j_gene: TRBJ1-4
abundance: -
v_gene: TRBV6-5
d_gene: -
CDR3nt: TGTGCCAGCAGTCCCAGGGGAACTAATGAAAAACTGTTTTTT
CDR3aa: CASSPRGTNEKLFF

j_gene: TRBJ1-5
abundance: -
v_gene: TRBV12-3/TRBV12-4
d_gene: -
CDR3nt: TGTGCCAGCAGTTATAATAATCAGCCCCAGCATTTT
CDR3aa: CASSYNNQPQHF

j_gene: TRBJ2-5
abundance: -
v_gene: TRBV3-1/TRBV3-2
d_gene: TRBD2
CDR3nt: TGTGCCAGCAGCCTCCGGACTAGCGGGACCCAAGAGACCCAGTACTTC
CDR3aa: CASSLRTSGTQETQYF

j_gene: TRBJ1-5
abundance: -
v_gene: TRBV5-6
d_gene: TRBD1
CDR3nt: TGTGCCAGCAGCTCGGACAGGGGGCCAGGAGGGAATCAGCCCCAGCATTTT
CDR3aa: CASSSDRGPGGNQPQHF

j_gene: TRBJ1-2
abundance: -
v_gene: TRBV11-2
d_gene: TRBD1
CDR3nt: TGTGCCAGCAGCCTCAGGGGACAGGGGAACGGCTACACCTTC
CDR3aa: CASSLRGQGNGYTF

j_gene: TRBJ1-2
abundance: -
v_gene: TRBV10-1
d_gene: TRBD1
CDR3nt: TGCGCCAGCATTCGCAGGACAGGGGGCTTTGGCTACACCTTC
CDR3aa: CASIRRTGGFGYTF

j_gene: TRBJ2-7
abundance: -
v_gene: TRBV5-1
d_gene: TRBD2
CDR3nt: TGCGCCAGCGGCAAAGCGGGGGGCGCCTACGAGCAGTACTTC
CDR3aa: CASGKAGGAYEQYF

j_gene: TRBJ2-3
abundance: few
v_gene: TRBV3-1/TRBV3-2
d_gene: -
CDR3nt: TGTGCCAGCAGCCAAGATACGGCAGATACGCAGTATTTT
CDR3aa: CASSQDTADTQYF

j_gene: TRBJ1-1
abundance: -
v_gene: TRBV5-1
d_gene: TRBD1
CDR3nt: TGCGCCAGCAGCCGGACAGGGATGAACACTGAAGCTTTCTTT
CDR3aa: CASSRTGMNTEAFF

j_gene: TRBJ1-6
abundance: -
v_gene: TRBV30
d_gene: -
CDR3nt: TGTGCCTGGAGGGGCGGCAGGGCTACTTCACCCCTCCACTTT
CDR3aa: CAWRGGRATSPLHF

j_gene: TRBJ1-5
abundance: few
v_gene: TRBV6-4
d_gene: TRBD1
CDR3nt: TGTGCCAGCGGGGTTGGACAGGGTGCAGCGGGCAATCAGCCCCAGCATTTT
CDR3aa: CASGVGQGAAGNQPQHF

j_gene: TRBJ2-5
abundance: -
v_gene: TRBV7-6
d_gene: -
CDR3nt: TGTGCCAGCAGCTTAAATCAGGGGCGCCAAGAGACCCAGTACTTC
CDR3aa: CASSLNQGRQETQYF

j_gene: TRBJ2-7
abundance: -
v_gene: TRBV12-3/TRBV12-4
d_gene: TRBD1
CDR3nt: TGTGCCAGCAGTTTAAGGGACAGTCGCGAGCAGTACTTC
CDR3aa: CASSLRDSREQYF

j_gene: TRBJ1-2
abundance: -
v_gene: TRBV29-1
d_gene: -
CDR3nt: TGCAGCGTTGAGGGTTACCAGGGCTATGGCTACACCTTC
CDR3aa: CSVEGYQGYGYTF

j_gene: TRBJ1-3
abundance: -
v_gene: TRBV18
d_gene: -
CDR3nt: TGTGCCAGCTCATCGGGAGTCGCCGGCTCTGGAAACACCATATATTTT
CDR3aa: CASSSGVAGSGNTIYF

j_gene: TRBJ2-3
abundance: -
v_gene: TRBV5-1
d_gene: -
CDR3nt: TGCGCCAGCAGCTTGATGGGAGACACAGATACGCAGTATTTT
CDR3aa: CASSLMGDTDTQYF

j_gene: TRBJ2-1
abundance: -
v_gene: TRBV4-2
d_gene: -
CDR3nt: TGTGCCAGCAGCCAAGATAGTACGCTTCTCCTCCCGGGTGAGCAGTTCTTC
CDR3aa: CASSQDSTLLLPGEQFF

j_gene: TRBJ1-3
abundance: few
v_gene: TRBV30
d_gene: -
CDR3nt: TGTGCCTGGAGTGGTTCTGGGGCCAGACGAAACACCATATATTTT
CDR3aa: CAWSGSGARRNTIYF

j_gene: TRBJ1-2
abundance: -
v_gene: TRBV7-2
d_gene: -
CDR3nt: TGTGCCAGCAGCAGAGGGCGTGGCTATGGCTACACCTTC
CDR3aa: CASSRGRGYGYTF

j_gene: TRBJ1-5
abundance: -
v_gene: TRBV19
d_gene: TRBD1
CDR3nt: TGTGCCAGTAGACAGAGGACAGGAGAAGTTAGCAATCAGCCCCAGCATTTT
CDR3aa: CASRQRTGEVSNQPQHF

j_gene: TRBJ2-3
abundance: -
v_gene: TRBV6-2/TRBV6-3
d_gene: TRBD1
CDR3nt: TGTGCCAGCAGTACGAGACAGGGGTTTAGCACAGATACGCAGTATTTT
CDR3aa: CASSTRQGFSTDTQYF